What follows are 18 T cell receptor beta chains derived from one specimen sequenced in a study of T-cell reconstitution after alpha-beta-depleted transplantation in children. Construction of the TCRbeta library involved unique molecular identifiers. A single record per CDR3 protein comes from TCRdb applying MiXCR to the PCR reads. The table lists more than 400,000 distinct CDR3 sequences, roughly 43% of them singletons. The source was PBMCs, collected before TCRalphabeta/CD19-depleted stem cell transplant. The receptors come from a girl between 2 and 10 years old with aplastic anemia, due to receive a stem cell transplant.

The genes are TRBV6-1 and TRBJ2-7; the D gene is possibly TRBD1 (7 bases). Germline-derived CDR1 and CDR2 are MNHNS and SASEGT. This CDR3 has 13 amino acids. The ends were cut back, 11 bases at V and 2 bases at J, with 16 bases in the middle. Written as DNA, the CDR3 is TGTGCCTGTCAGGGGGGTTTGACCTACGAGCAGTACTTC. Residues: CACQGGLTYEQYF.

In regard to this clonotype: A read error may account for a junction end that differs from germline. The chain uses TRBV7-6 and TRBJ2-2, with 8 bases that match TRBD1. This CDR3 is 15 amino acids long. Per germline, CDR1 SGHVS and CDR2 FNYEAQ. The DNA for the CDR3 is TGTGCCACCAGCTCGAGGACAGGGAGCGCCGGGGAGCTGTTTTTT. Encoded protein: CATSSRTGSAGELFF.

The chain recombines TRBV20-1 with TRBJ2-1; D not certain. CDR1 and CDR2 from the germline V gene are DFQATT and SNEGSKA (reference sequence). CDR3 length: 15 residues. The V and J ends lost 0 bases and 0 bases respectively, with 9 bases between them. CDR3: CSARDARSSYNEQFF. CDR3 coding DNA: TGCAGTGCTAGAGATGCGAGAAGCTCCTACAATGAGCAGTTCTTC.

V is TRBV6-4 and J is TRBJ2-7; maybe TRBD2 (5 bases). Trimming removed 6 bases at V and 2 bases at J, with 17 bases between. Germline assignment: CDR1 MRHNA and CDR2 SNTAGT. The CDR3 runs 15 residues. CDR3 coding DNA: TGTGCCAGCAGCCGGGAAGGGTCCGCCCCCTACGAGCAGTACTTC. It codes for CASSREGSAPYEQYF.

The rearrangement uses TRBV15 and TRBJ2-5, with no clear D. CDR3 length equals 15 residues. The V end was cut by 0 bases, the J end by 7 bases, with 15 bases between. Germline V gene sequence: CDR1 LNHNV, CDR2 YYDKDF (reference sequence). The CDR3 sequence is CATSREENMRGTQYF. In nucleotides, the CDR3 is TGTGCCACCAGCAGAGAGGAGAACATGAGAGGGACCCAGTACTTC.

A few counts support this clonotype. The chain recombines TRBV20-1 with TRBJ2-5; TRBD2 matches 11 bases. Per the germline V gene, CDR1 is DFQATT and CDR2 is SNEGSKA (reference sequence). The CDR3 runs to 14 residues. V was pared by 5 bases and J by 5 bases, with 7 bases of the junction left unmatched. In nucleotides, the CDR3 is TGCAGTGCTTCACTAGCGGGAGTTGGGGAGACCCAGTACTTC. This gives the protein CSASLAGVGETQYF.

The chain employs TRBV6-5 and TRBJ1-2; D not resolved. The CDR3 is 13 amino acids. Germline CDR1 MNHEY, CDR2 SVGAGI. Between the trimmed V and J ends, which lost 2 bases and 3 bases, there was a span of 7 bases. CDR3 in DNA: TGTGCCAGCAGTTACGGATACGACTATGGCTACACCTTC. It specifies CASSYGYDYGYTF.

Only a few counts were recorded for this clonotype. The rearrangement uses TRBV5-1 and TRBJ1-2; no clear D gene. The germline gives CDR1 SGHRS, CDR2 YFSETQ. Between the trimmed V and J ends, which lost 0 bases and 4 bases, there was a span of 4 bases. This CDR3 region has 12 residues. Here the CDR3 DNA reads TGCGCCAGCAGCTTGGATGTCTATGGCTACACCTTC. It translates to CASSLDVYGYTF.

The chain uses TRBV2 and TRBJ1-2, with D hard to call. The CDR3 spans 12 residues. V was clipped by 8 bases and J by 0 bases, with 7 bases between them. CDR1 and CDR2 (germline): SNHLY, FYNNEI. The CDR3 reads CASLGANYGYTF. The CDR3 DNA sequence: TGTGCCAGCCTAGGAGCTAACTATGGCTACACCTTC.

This clonotype was picked up a small number of times. The rearrangement links TRBV29-1 to TRBJ2-2; D gene ambiguous. Trimming took off 4 bases at V and 4 bases at J, with 1 base between the two ends. CDR1 is SQVTM, CDR2 ANQGSEA, per germline. CDR3 length: 10 amino acids. As DNA, the CDR3 is TGCAGCGTTGCCACCGGGGAGCTGTTTTTT. Translating gives CSVATGELFF.

This chain joins TRBV28 and TRBJ2-7; 11 bases agree with TRBD2. Germline V gene sequence: CDR1 MDHEN, CDR2 SYDVKM. V trimming: 5 bases; J trimming: 6 bases; junction bases outside the gene matches: 9. CDR3 length equals 15 residues. This CDR3 is CASSSGTSGGVEQYF. The DNA for the CDR3 is TGTGCCAGCAGTAGCGGGACTAGCGGAGGCGTCGAGCAGTACTTC.

CDR3 residues: CASSPGDSNAYEQYF. CDR3 bases: TGTGCCAGCAGCCCTGGGGACAGTAACGCCTACGAGCAGTACTTC. The V call is TRBV6-1, the J call TRBJ2-7, with 7 bases identical to TRBD1. Trimming cost V 6 bases and J 2 bases; bases outside gene matches: 10. The CDR3 is made up of 15 amino acids. CDR1 and CDR2 from the germline V gene are MNHNS and SASEGT.

Ten or more counts support this clonotype. The chain combines TRBV5-1 with TRBJ2-2; D is unresolved. The V end was cut by 4 bases, the J end by 5 bases, with 15 bases between. The CDR3 spans 15 residues. Germline values: CDR1 SGHRS, CDR2 YFSETQ. The CDR3 loop reads CASSNPPRRTGELFF. As DNA, the CDR3 is TGCGCCAGCAGCAATCCCCCCAGAAGGACCGGGGAGCTGTTTTTT.

This sequence joins TRBV7-2 and TRBJ2-3; D is possibly TRBD1 or TRBD2 (5 bases each). CDR1 is SGHTA, CDR2 FQGNSA, per germline. V was shortened by 4 bases and J by 6 bases, with 20 bases between the two germline ends. The CDR3 is 16 amino acids. The CDR3 loop is CASSSVSRDPTDTQYF. The CDR3 DNA follows: TGTGCCAGCAGCTCTGTATCTAGGGACCCCACGGATACGCAGTATTTT.

This clonotype was seen a few times. CDR3 loop: CASSSPGLTDTQYF. CDR3 DNA sequence: TGTGCCAGCAGTTCACCGGGACTCACAGATACGCAGTATTTT. This chain links TRBV28 with TRBJ2-3; tentatively, D is TRBD2 (6 bases). CDR1 and CDR2 from the germline V gene are MDHEN and SYDVKM. With 4 bases removed from V and 2 bases from J, the gap between germline ends came to 10 bases. There are 14 residues in the CDR3.

As to this clonotype: A much larger clone differs by one base, so this may be a read error. The J gene is TRBJ1-1, the V gene TRBV20-1; D is unresolved. The CDR3 contains 13 residues. Deletions cut 0 bases from V and 1 base from J, with 6 bases between. Germline CDR1 reads DFQATT; CDR2 reads SNEGSKA (reference sequence). The DNA of the CDR3 is TGCAGTGCTAGAGATCCAGGGAACACTGAAGCTTTCTTT. It codes for CSARDPGNTEAFF.

V usage is TRBV28 and J usage is TRBJ2-1, with 7 bases identical to TRBD1. CDR1 and CDR2 from the germline V gene are MDHEN and SYDVKM. The V gene end was trimmed by 2 bases and the J gene end by 8 bases; junction bases not matched to a gene: 3. The CDR3 is 13 residues long. The CDR3, as DNA: TGTGCCAGCAGTTTAACAGGGACAGATGAGCAGTTCTTC. It codes for CASSLTGTDEQFF.

This clonotype has more than one count but fewer than ten. V and J are TRBV28 and TRBJ2-7; TRBD2 matches at 7 bases. CDR1 and CDR2 from the germline V gene are MDHEN and SYDVKM. The CDR3 is 12 residues long. With 7 bases clipped from V and 3 bases from J, the junction kept 3 bases outside the gene matches. CDR3 sequence: CASKAGVYEQYF. The CDR3, as DNA: TGTGCCAGCAAGGCGGGGGTCTACGAGCAGTACTTC.